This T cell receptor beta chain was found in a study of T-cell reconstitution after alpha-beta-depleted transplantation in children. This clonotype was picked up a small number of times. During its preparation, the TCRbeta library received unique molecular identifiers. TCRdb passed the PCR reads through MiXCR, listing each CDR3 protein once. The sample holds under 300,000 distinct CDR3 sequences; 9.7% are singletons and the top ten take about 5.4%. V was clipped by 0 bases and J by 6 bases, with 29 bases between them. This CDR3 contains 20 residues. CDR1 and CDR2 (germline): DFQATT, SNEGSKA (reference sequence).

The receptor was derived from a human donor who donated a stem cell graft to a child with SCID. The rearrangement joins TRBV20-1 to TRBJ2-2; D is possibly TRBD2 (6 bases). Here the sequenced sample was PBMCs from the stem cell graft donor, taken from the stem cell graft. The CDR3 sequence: CSARDSAGGQGGMQPGELFF. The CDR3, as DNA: TGCAGTGCTAGAGATTCCGCCGGCGGGCAGGGAGGAATGCAACCCGGGGAGCTGTTTTTT.